The T cell receptor (beta chain) described here comes from a study of T-cell reconstitution after alpha-beta-depleted transplantation in children. For TCRbeta, the library was prepared with unique molecular identifiers. TCRdb reanalysed the PCR reads using MiXCR and keeps one entry per CDR3 protein. This table holds about 360,000 distinct CDR3 sequences, roughly 13% found once. The CDR3 contains 14 residues. From germline, CDR1 is SGHRS and CDR2 YFSETQ. V was cut by 1 base and J by 7 bases, with 11 bases left in between. This material consisted of PBMCs, taken from the stem cell graft. The chain employs TRBV5-1 and TRBJ2-2; no clear D. The sequence derives from a human donor who donated a stem cell graft to a child with Fanconi anemia. The CDR3 nucleotides are TGCGCCAGCAGCTTGTACAGTCGGGTCGGGGAGCTGTTTTTT. This sequence encodes CASSLYSRVGELFF.